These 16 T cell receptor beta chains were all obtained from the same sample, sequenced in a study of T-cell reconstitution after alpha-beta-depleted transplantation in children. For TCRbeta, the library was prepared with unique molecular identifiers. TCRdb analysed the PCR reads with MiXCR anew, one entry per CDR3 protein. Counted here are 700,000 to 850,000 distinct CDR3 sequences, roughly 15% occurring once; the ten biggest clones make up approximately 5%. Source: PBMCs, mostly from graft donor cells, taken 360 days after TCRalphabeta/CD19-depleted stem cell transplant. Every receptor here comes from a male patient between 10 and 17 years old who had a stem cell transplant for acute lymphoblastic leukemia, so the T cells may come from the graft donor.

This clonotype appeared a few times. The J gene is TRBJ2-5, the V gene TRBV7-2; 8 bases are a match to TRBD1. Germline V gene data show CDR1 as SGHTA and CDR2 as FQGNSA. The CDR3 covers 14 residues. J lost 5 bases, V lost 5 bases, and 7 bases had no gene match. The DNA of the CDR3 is TGTGCCAGCAGCGGACAGGGTAGATGGGAGACCCAGTACTTC. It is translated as CASSGQGRWETQYF.

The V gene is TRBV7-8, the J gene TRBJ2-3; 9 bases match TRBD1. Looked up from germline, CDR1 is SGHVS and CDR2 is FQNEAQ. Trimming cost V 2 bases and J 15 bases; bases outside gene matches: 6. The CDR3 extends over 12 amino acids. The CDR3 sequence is CASSLPGTGHYF. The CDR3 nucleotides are TGTGCCAGCAGCTTACCCGGGACAGGGCACTATTTT. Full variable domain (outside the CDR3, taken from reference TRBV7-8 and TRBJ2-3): GAGVSQSPRYKVAKRGQDVALRCDPISGHVSLFWYQQALGQGPEFLTYFQNEAQLDKSGLPSDRFFAERPEGSVSTLKIQRTQQEDSAVYLCASSLPGTGHYFGPGTRLTVL.

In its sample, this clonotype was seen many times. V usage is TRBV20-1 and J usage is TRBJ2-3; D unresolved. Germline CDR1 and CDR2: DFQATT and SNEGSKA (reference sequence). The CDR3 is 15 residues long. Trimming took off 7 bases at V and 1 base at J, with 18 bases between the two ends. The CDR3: CSEALTPWGTDTQYF. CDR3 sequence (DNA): TGCAGTGAGGCGTTGACACCCTGGGGCACAGATACGCAGTATTTT.

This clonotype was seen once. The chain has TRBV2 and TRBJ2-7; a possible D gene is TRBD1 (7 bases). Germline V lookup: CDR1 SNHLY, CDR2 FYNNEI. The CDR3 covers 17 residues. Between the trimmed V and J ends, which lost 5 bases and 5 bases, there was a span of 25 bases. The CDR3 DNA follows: TGTGCCAGCAGTAGAGGGGGCTATAGCGGACGCAAGGACGAGCAGTACTTC. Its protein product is CASSRGGYSGRKDEQYF. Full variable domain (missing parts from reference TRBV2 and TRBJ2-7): EPEVTQTPSHQVTQMGQEVILRCVPISNHLYFYWYRQILGQKVEFLVSFYNNEISEKSEIFDDQFSVERPDGSNFTLKIRSTKLEDSAMYFCASSRGGYSGRKDEQYFGPGTRLTVT.

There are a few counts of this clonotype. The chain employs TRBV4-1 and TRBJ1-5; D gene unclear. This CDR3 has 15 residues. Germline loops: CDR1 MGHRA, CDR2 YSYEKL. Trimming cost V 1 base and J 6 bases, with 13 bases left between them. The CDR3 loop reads CASSQVGFLRQPQHF. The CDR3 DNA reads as TGCGCCAGCAGCCAAGTAGGCTTTCTTCGTCAGCCCCAGCATTTT.

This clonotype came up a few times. The CDR3 spells CASSPNVGRTYNEQFF. CDR3 nucleotides: TGTGCCAGCAGTCCTAATGTCGGACGGACCTACAATGAGCAGTTCTTC. The chain links TRBV12-3 or TRBV12-4 to TRBJ2-1; no reliable D call. The CDR3 has 16 residues. V lost 5 bases and J 2 bases, leaving 16 bases between the germline ends.

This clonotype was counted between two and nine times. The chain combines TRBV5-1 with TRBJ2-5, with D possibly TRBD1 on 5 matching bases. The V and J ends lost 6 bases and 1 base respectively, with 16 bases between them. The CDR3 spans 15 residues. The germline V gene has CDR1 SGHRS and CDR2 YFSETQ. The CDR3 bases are TGCGCCAGCACCAATGGGCAGGGCTTCCAAGAGACCCAGTACTTC. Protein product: CASTNGQGFQETQYF.

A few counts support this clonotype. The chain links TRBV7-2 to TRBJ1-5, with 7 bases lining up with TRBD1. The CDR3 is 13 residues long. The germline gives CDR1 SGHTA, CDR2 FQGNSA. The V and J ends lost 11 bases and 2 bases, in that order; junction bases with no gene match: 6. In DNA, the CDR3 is TGTGCCGGCAACAGGGGTCGCAATCAGCCCCAGCATTTT. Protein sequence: CAGNRGRNQPQHF.

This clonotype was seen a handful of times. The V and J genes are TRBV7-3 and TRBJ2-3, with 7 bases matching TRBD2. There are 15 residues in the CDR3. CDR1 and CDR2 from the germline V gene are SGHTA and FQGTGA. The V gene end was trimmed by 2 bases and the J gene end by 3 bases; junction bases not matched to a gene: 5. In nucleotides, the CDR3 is TGTGCCAGCAGCTTATATGCGGGGGTGACAGATACGCAGTATTTT. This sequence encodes CASSLYAGVTDTQYF.

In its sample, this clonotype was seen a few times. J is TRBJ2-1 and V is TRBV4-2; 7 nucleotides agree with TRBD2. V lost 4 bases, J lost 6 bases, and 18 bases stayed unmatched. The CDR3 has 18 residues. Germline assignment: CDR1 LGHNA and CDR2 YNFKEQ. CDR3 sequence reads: CASSPPRGSGKLGNEQFF. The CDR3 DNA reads TGTGCCAGCAGCCCCCCGCGGGGGAGCGGGAAACTTGGCAATGAGCAGTTCTTC.

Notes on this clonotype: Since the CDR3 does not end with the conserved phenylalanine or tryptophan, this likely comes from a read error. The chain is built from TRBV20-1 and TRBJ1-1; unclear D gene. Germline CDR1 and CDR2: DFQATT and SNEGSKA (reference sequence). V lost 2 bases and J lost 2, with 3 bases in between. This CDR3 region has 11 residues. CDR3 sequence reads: CSARHNTEAFI. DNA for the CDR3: TGCAGTGCTAGACACAACACTGAAGCTTTCATT.

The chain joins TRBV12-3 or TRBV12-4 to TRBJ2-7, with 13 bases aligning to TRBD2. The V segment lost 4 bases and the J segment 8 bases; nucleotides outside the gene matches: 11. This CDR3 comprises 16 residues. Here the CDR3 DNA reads TGTGCCAGCAGTTCCTCCGGAACTAGCGGGAGGGTCCAGCAGTACTTC. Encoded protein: CASSSSGTSGRVQQYF.

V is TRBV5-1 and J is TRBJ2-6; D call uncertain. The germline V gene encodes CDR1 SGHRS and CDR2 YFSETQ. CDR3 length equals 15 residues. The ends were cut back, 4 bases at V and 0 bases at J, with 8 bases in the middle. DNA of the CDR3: TGCGCCAGCAGCCCTGTCCCCTCTGGGGCCAACGTCCTGACTTTC. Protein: CASSPVPSGANVLTF. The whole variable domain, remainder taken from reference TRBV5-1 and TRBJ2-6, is KAGVTQTPRYLIKTRGQQVTLSCSPISGHRSVSWYQQTPGQGLQFLFEYFSETQRNKGNFPGRFSGRQFSNSRSEMNVSTLELGDSALYLCASSPVPSGANVLTFGAGSRLTVL.

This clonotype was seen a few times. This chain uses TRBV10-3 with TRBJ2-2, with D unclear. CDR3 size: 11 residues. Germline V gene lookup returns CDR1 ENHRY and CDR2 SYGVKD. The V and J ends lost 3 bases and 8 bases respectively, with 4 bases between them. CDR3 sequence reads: CAISETGELFF. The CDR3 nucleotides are TGTGCCATCAGTGAAACTGGGGAGCTGTTTTTT.

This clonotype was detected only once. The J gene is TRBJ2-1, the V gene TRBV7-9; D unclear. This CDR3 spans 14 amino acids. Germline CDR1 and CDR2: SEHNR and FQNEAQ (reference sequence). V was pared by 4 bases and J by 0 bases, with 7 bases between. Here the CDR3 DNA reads TGTGCCAGCAGCTCACCCCCCTCCTACAATGAGCAGTTCTTC. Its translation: CASSSPPSYNEQFF.

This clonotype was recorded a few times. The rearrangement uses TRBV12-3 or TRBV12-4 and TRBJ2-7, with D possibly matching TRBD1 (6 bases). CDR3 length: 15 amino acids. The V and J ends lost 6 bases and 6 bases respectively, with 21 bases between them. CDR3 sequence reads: CASSPTRWGQSEQYF. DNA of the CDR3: TGTGCCAGCAGCCCCACCCGTTGGGGGCAGTCCGAGCAGTACTTC.